This paragraph covers one T cell receptor (beta chain) sequence. Its antigen is unknown. Trimming took 7 bases from V and 6 from J; bases not matched to a gene: 6. Germline V gene lookup returns CDR1 SQVTM and CDR2 ANQGSEA. CDR3 size: 13 residues. This table comes from immunoSEQ multiplex PCR, and its TCRdb copy is limited to in-frame clones, with some not included. The sample yields some 310,000 clones, around four fifths seen once. This sample is part of a study of cytotoxic CD8 clonotypes in ibrutinib-treated CLL. Study context: The cohort had about 10 relapsed/refractory and some 14 treatment-naive patients, around 18 IGHV unmutated. Response samples were drawn at a median of approximately 11 months of treatment, range 6 to 36.

Findings and caveats of the study: Clonality increased with ibrutinib response but returned toward baseline at progression.

This clonotype originated in a human donor with chronic lymphocytic leukemia. The rearrangement joins TRBV29-1 to TRBJ2-5; 12 bases line up with TRBD1. The material was PBMCs, obtained before ibrutinib treatment. The CDR3 bases are TGCAGCGGGGGACAGGGGGCGTCGAAGACCCAGTACTTC. It yields the protein CSGGQGASKTQYF.